A single sample is the source of the 3 T cell receptor beta chains below, sequenced in a study of cytomegalovirus exposure and HLA in healthy donors. Primers: 60 Vbeta forward and 13 Jbeta reverse. The protocol was immunoSEQ multiplex PCR, while the TCRdb copy is restricted to in-frame clones and leaves out a portion. The table lists 140,000 or so clones, more than 80% of them singletons. Input material: PBMCs. These receptors were collected from a woman aged 35 to 49 in good health and CMV-seropositive.

This chain joins TRBV6-6 and TRBJ2-7, with TRBD2 matching 9 bases. CDR1 is MNHNY and CDR2 is SVGAGI in the germline V gene (reference sequence). After removal of 6 bases from V and 4 bases from J, the junction contained 7 bases not matched to a gene. The CDR3 sequence is 14 residues long. This CDR3 is CASSSGTSYYEQYF. Written as DNA, the CDR3 is TGTGCCAGCAGCTCAGGGACTAGCTATTACGAGCAGTACTTC.

This clone is a singleton in its sample. The chain is built from TRBV2 and TRBJ2-1, with 10 nucleotides matching TRBD2. V lost 9 bases to trimming and J lost 6 bases; unmatched junction nucleotides: 8. The CDR3 has 14 residues. CDR1 is SNHLY and CDR2 is FYNNEI in the germline V gene. In DNA, the CDR3 is TGTGCCAGTCGGAGCGGGAGGGCCGGCAATGAGCAGTTCTTC. Protein: CASRSGRAGNEQFF.

The V gene is TRBV15, the J gene TRBJ1-2; 8 bases agree with TRBD1. This CDR3 is 14 amino acids long. With V trimmed by 3 bases and J by 2 bases, 2 bases remained unmatched. Germline-derived CDR1 and CDR2 are LNHNV and YYDKDF (reference sequence). CDR3 in amino acids: CATSSRDRNYGYTF. CDR3 coding DNA: TGTGCCACCAGCAGCCGGGACAGGAACTATGGCTACACCTTC.